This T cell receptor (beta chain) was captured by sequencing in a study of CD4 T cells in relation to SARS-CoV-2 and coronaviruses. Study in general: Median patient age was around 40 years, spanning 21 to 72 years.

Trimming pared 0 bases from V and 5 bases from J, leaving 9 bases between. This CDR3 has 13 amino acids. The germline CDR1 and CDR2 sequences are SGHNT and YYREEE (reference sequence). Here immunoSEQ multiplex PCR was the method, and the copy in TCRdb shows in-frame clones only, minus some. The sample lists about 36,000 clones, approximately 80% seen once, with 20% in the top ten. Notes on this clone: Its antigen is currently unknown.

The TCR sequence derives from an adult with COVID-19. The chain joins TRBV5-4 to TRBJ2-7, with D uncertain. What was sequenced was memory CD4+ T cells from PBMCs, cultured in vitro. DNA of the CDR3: TGTGCCAGCAGCTTGGGGGCCAATCACGAGCAGTACTTC. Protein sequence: CASSLGANHEQYF.